These 9 T cell receptor beta chains were all obtained from the same sample, sequenced in a study of PD-L1 blockade in urothelial cancer. TCRdb keeps only in-frame clones here, not all; method: immunoSEQ multiplex PCR. The table includes under 40,000 clones, around 79% detected once. Sample: PBMCs, taken around atezolizumab (anti-PD-L1) treatment. These receptors all come from a man aged 65 to 79 with urothelial cancer.

CDR3 bases: TGTGCCAGCCAACAGGGGGATGGCTACACCTTC. This gives the protein CASQQGDGYTF. The gene calls are TRBV25-1 and TRBJ1-2; 8 bases map to TRBD1. The CDR3 contains 11 residues. V trimming: 8 bases; J trimming: 6 bases; junction bases outside the gene matches: 2. Germline values: CDR1 MGHDK, CDR2 SYGVNS.

This chain connects TRBV6-1 to TRBJ2-7, with 7 bases that match TRBD1. The ends lost 6 bases at V and 3 bases at J; junction bases unmatched: 2. The CDR3 is made up of 12 amino acids. The germline V gene encodes CDR1 MNHNS and CDR2 SASEGT. CDR3 loop: CASSRGNYEQYF. DNA for the CDR3: TGTGCCAGCAGCAGGGGGAACTACGAGCAGTACTTC.

The chain carries TRBV7-9 and TRBJ2-1; TRBD1 aligns across 7 bases. The germline V gene encodes CDR1 SEHNR and CDR2 FQNEAQ (reference sequence). This CDR3 spans 16 amino acids. Germline trimming cut 3 bases from V and 4 bases from J; bases unmatched to any gene: 9. The CDR3 nucleotides read TGTGCCAGCAGCTTCCTCCGGGACAGAGAATACAATGAGCAGTTCTTC. Residues: CASSFLRDREYNEQFF.

This clone occurred once. The V gene is TRBV9, the J gene TRBJ2-3; TRBD2 matches at 14 bases. The junction had 6 bases not matched to a gene; V was cut back by 3 bases and J by 6 bases. The CDR3 loop spans 16 amino acids. From germline, CDR1 is SGDLS and CDR2 YYNGEE. CDR3 nucleotides: TGTGCCAGCAGCGCGGGACTAGCGGGAGCAGGTGATACGCAGTATTTT. This sequence encodes CASSAGLAGAGDTQYF.

The V call is TRBV7-9, the J call TRBJ1-1, with D uncertain. The V and J ends lost 6 bases and 0 bases respectively, with 8 bases between them. The CDR3 loop spans 13 amino acids. Germline V gives CDR1 SEHNR, CDR2 FQNEAQ (reference sequence). CDR3 in amino acids: CASSLTVNTEAFF. The CDR3 DNA sequence: TGTGCCAGCAGTCTTACAGTGAACACTGAAGCTTTCTTT.

This CDR3 reads CASSYWGQGTYGYTF. DNA of the CDR3: TGTGCCAGCAGTTACTGGGGACAGGGAACCTATGGCTACACCTTC. J is TRBJ1-2 and V is TRBV6-5, with TRBD1 matching 9 bases. In germline, CDR1 is MNHEY, CDR2 SVGAGI. This CDR3 contains 15 residues. With 1 base clipped from V and 4 bases from J, the junction kept 4 bases outside the gene matches.

The chain employs TRBV7-2 and TRBJ1-5; TRBD1 might be the D (6 bases). This CDR3 region has 17 residues. Germline-derived CDR1 and CDR2 are SGHTA and FQGNSA. The V and J ends lost 4 bases and 3 bases respectively, with 19 bases between them. This CDR3 is CASSWDFAGESNQPQHF. Here the CDR3 DNA reads TGTGCCAGCAGCTGGGATTTTGCAGGGGAGTCCAATCAGCCCCAGCATTTT.

The rearrangement links TRBV9 to TRBJ2-7; D gene unclear. CDR1 SGDLS and CDR2 YYNGEE come from the germline V gene. The CDR3 length is 15 residues. The germline V and J ends were trimmed by 0 bases and 0 bases, with 10 bases remaining between them. The CDR3 DNA reads as TGTGCCAGCAGCGTAGGCCCCGCCAGCTCCTACGAGCAGTACTTC. Its protein product is CASSVGPASSYEQYF.

The V and J genes are TRBV9 and TRBJ2-1, with 9 positions matching TRBD1. Per germline, CDR1 SGDLS and CDR2 YYNGEE. CDR3 length: 17 amino acids. The ends lost 0 bases at V and 4 bases at J; junction bases unmatched: 8. As DNA, the CDR3 is TGTGCCAGCAGCGTAGAGGTAGGACAGGGGTCGTACAATGAGCAGTTCTTC. This sequence encodes CASSVEVGQGSYNEQFF.